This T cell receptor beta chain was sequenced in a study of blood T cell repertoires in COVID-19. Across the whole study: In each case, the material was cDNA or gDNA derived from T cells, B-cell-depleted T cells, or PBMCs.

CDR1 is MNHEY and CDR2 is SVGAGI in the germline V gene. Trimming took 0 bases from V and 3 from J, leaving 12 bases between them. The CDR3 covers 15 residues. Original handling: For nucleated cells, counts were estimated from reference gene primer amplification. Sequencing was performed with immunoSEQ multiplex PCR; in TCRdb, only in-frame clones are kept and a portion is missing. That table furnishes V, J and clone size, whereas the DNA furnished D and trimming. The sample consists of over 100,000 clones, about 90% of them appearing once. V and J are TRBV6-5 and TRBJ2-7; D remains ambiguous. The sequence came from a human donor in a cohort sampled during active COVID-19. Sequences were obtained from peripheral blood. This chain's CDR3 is CASSYSTLEFYEQYF. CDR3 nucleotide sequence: TGTGCCAGCAGTTACTCGACCCTAGAATTCTACGAGCAGTACTTC.